These T cell receptor beta chains were read from a single sample in a study of blood T cell repertoires in COVID-19. Sequenced by immunoSEQ multiplex PCR; TCRdb stores in-frame clones only, minus some. The data hold 310,000 or so clones, with approximately 83% observed a single time. Material for sequencing was peripheral blood. These receptor sequences come from a woman in her thirties who had recovered from COVID-19. Both conserved end residues are part of each CDR3. D genes are given only for firm matches. Only some rows state a clone size, as once, few, many or a class for expanded clones.

clone size: .; V gene: TRBV2; D gene: TRBD1; J gene: TRBJ1-6; CDR3 protein: CASYRGIYNSPLHF; CDR3 DNA: TGTGCCAGCTACAGGGGGATCTATAATTCACCCCTCCACTTT
clone size: .; V gene: TRBV10-3; D gene: TRBD1; J gene: TRBJ1-5; CDR3 protein: CAARQGLEGNQPQHF; CDR3 DNA: TGTGCCGCCAGACAGGGTTTGGAAGGTAATCAGCCCCAGCATTTT
clone size: .; V gene: TRBV5-6; D gene: TRBD1; J gene: TRBJ1-1; CDR3 protein: CASSYAGGSGTEAFF; CDR3 DNA: TGTGCCAGCAGCTATGCAGGGGGCTCGGGCACTGAAGCTTTCTTT
clone size: .; V gene: TRBV5-6; D gene: .; J gene: TRBJ1-1; CDR3 protein: CASSLVSGGPEAFF; CDR3 DNA: TGTGCCAGCAGCTTGGTCAGCGGGGGCCCTGAAGCTTTCTTT
clone size: once; V gene: TRBV21-1; D gene: .; J gene: TRBJ2-7; CDR3 protein: CASSNLGLAGREQYF; CDR3 DNA: TGTGCCAGCAGCAATTTGGGACTAGCGGGAAGGGAGCAGTACTTC
clone size: .; V gene: TRBV7-2; D gene: .; J gene: TRBJ1-5; CDR3 protein: CASSLSVGYNNQPQHF; CDR3 DNA: TGTGCCAGCAGCTTATCGGTCGGGTACAACAATCAGCCCCAGCATTTT
clone size: .; V gene: TRBV9; D gene: TRBD2; J gene: TRBJ2-3; CDR3 protein: CASSATSGGATDTQYF; CDR3 DNA: TGTGCCAGCAGCGCTACTAGCGGGGGGGCTACAGATACGCAGTATTTT
clone size: .; V gene: TRBV5-3; D gene: .; J gene: TRBJ1-1; CDR3 protein: CARSLEGRLANTEAFF; CDR3 DNA: TGTGCCAGAAGCTTGGAAGGCAGGTTGGCGAACACTGAAGCTTTCTTT
clone size: .; V gene: TRBV30; D gene: .; J gene: TRBJ1-1; CDR3 protein: CAWTPGFTEAFF; CDR3 DNA: TGTGCCTGGACTCCAGGGTTCACTGAAGCTTTCTTT
clone size: few; V gene: TRBV18; D gene: TRBD1; J gene: TRBJ1-5; CDR3 protein: CASSPTGDAQPQHF; CDR3 DNA: TGTGCCAGCTCACCAACAGGGGATGCGCAGCCCCAGCATTTT
clone size: .; V gene: TRBV2; D gene: .; J gene: TRBJ2-7; CDR3 protein: CASRSGQGAYEQYF; CDR3 DNA: TGTGCCAGCAGATCGGGACAAGGGGCCTACGAGCAGTACTTC
clone size: .; V gene: TRBV6-6; D gene: .; J gene: TRBJ1-5; CDR3 protein: CASTIRGGQPQHF; CDR3 DNA: TGTGCCAGCACCATAAGAGGGGGTCAGCCCCAGCATTTT
clone size: .; V gene: TRBV3-1/TRBV3-2; D gene: .; J gene: TRBJ2-3; CDR3 protein: CASSLAVTSTDTQYF; CDR3 DNA: TGTGCCAGCAGCCTAGCGGTAACTAGCACAGATACGCAGTATTTT
clone size: few; V gene: TRBV6-1; D gene: .; J gene: TRBJ2-5; CDR3 protein: CASSEGLEGETQYF; CDR3 DNA: TGTGCCAGCAGTGAAGGGTTGGAGGGAGAGACCCAGTACTTC
clone size: .; V gene: TRBV7-9; D gene: .; J gene: TRBJ2-5; CDR3 protein: CASSIQKPAGETQYF; CDR3 DNA: TGTGCCAGCAGCATACAGAAGCCAGCGGGAGAGACCCAGTACTTC
clone size: .; V gene: TRBV9; D gene: .; J gene: TRBJ2-2; CDR3 protein: CASSVADTGELFF; CDR3 DNA: TGTGCCAGCAGCGTAGCTGACACCGGGGAGCTGTTTTTT
clone size: .; V gene: TRBV10-1; D gene: TRBD1; J gene: TRBJ2-6; CDR3 protein: CASSCTPSGTGGRKFSGANVLTF; CDR3 DNA: TGCGCCAGCAGTTGTACCCCGTCCGGGACAGGGGGCAGAAAATTCTCTGGGGCCAACGTCCTGACTTTC
clone size: .; V gene: TRBV24-1; D gene: .; J gene: TRBJ2-1; CDR3 protein: CATSTVNEQFF; CDR3 DNA: TGTGCCACCAGTACGGTGAATGAGCAGTTCTTC
clone size: .; V gene: TRBV7-2; D gene: .; J gene: TRBJ1-5; CDR3 protein: CASSFTEGQPQHF; CDR3 DNA: TGTGCCAGCAGCTTCACGGAGGGTCAGCCCCAGCATTTT